This T cell receptor beta chain was documented in a study of human T cells and chemical hapten exposure. Germline V gene lookup returns CDR1 SEHNR and CDR2 FQNEAQ (reference sequence). V dropped 4 bases and J dropped 0 bases, with 10 bases sitting between them. The CDR3 consists of 16 residues. Each CDR3 protein gets one entry after TCRdb re-called the RACE reads with MiXCR. The profile shows 80,000 to 100,000 distinct CDR3 sequences, roughly a tenth of them singletons. This clonotype was observed many times. Indicated time point: patch test 3, about 24 weeks after DPC sensitization. Treatment: therapeutic diphenylcyclopropenone sensitization with weekly scalp DPC. It was from unfractionated whole blood that total RNA was extracted.

This rearrangement joins TRBV7-9 to TRBJ1-6; D might be TRBD1 (6 bases). The source of this sequence is a woman younger than 45 with alopecia areata. Some clones in this sample may be carry-over from other donors' samples. The specimen was whole blood, collected in connection with sensitization to the hapten diphenylcyclopropenone (DPC). The CDR3 DNA follows: TGTGCCAGCAGCTCGGGACACGGCTCCTATAATTCACCCCTCCACTTT. The encoded protein is CASSSGHGSYNSPLHF.